This T cell receptor beta chain came from a study of cytomegalovirus exposure and HLA in healthy donors. Study observations and caveats: The study found most TCR sequences rare, yet found some public TCRs in many donors. Subsequent analysis found a tendency for first-cohort TCR clusters to co-occur within the 120 or so validation repertoires. Specific recognition of CMV antigens was confirmed in vitro for a few chains (all CMV-associated).

This CDR3 region has 13 residues. V lost 5 bases and J 8 bases, leaving 14 bases between the germline ends. The germline V gene has CDR1 SGHTS and CDR2 YDEGEE. Only in-frame clones appear in the TCRdb table, and some are missing; sequencing was by immunoSEQ multiplex PCR. The sample yields roughly 79,000 clones, roughly 93% seen once. With regard to this clone: As yet, its antigen is unknown.

The donors were part of the validation cohort, which consisted of over a hundred subjects and was separate from the first cohort of 666 subjects. The V and J genes are TRBV5-8 and TRBJ1-5; TRBD1 might be the D (5 bases). The clonotype originates from a man between 18 and 35 years old in good health and CMV-seronegative. The material sequenced was PBMCs. This CDR3 reads CASRRTYPEPQHF. In nucleotides, the CDR3 is TGTGCCAGCAGACGGACATACCCTGAGCCCCAGCATTTT.